These 9 T cell receptor beta chains share one sample of origin, sequenced in a study of T-cell memory formation after mild COVID-19. TCRdb analysed the 5' RACE reads with MiXCR anew, one entry per CDR3 protein. Here the sample spans more than 120,000 distinct CDR3 sequences, under 25% being singletons. The sample comprised PBMCs or a T cell subset sorted from them (not recorded which). The receptors shown here come from an adult woman who had mild COVID-19 (a few samples of this study predate the infection). Cell type and time point are not known.

The chain joins TRBV7-2 to TRBJ1-5, with 9 bases matching TRBD1. This CDR3 comprises 19 residues. CDR1 and CDR2 from the germline V gene are SGHTA and FQGNSA. Germline trimming cut 5 bases from V and 0 bases from J; bases unmatched to any gene: 14. The CDR3 sequence: CASSRRPIQGAYSNQPQHF. The CDR3 coding sequence is TGTGCCAGCAGCCGAAGGCCAATACAGGGGGCTTATAGCAATCAGCCCCAGCATTTT.

At least ten counts were recorded for this clonotype. This chain joins TRBV7-8 and TRBJ2-5; D is possibly TRBD1 or TRBD2 (6 bases each). V lost 7 bases, J lost 2 bases, and 17 bases lay in between. This CDR3 has 15 residues. Germline V gene lookup returns CDR1 SGHVS and CDR2 FQNEAQ. The CDR3 loop is CASMWGAGFQETQYF. As DNA, the CDR3 is TGTGCCAGCATGTGGGGGGCTGGGTTTCAAGAGACCCAGTACTTC.

This clonotype has a count of ten or more. The V call is TRBV28, the J call TRBJ2-7; D is perhaps TRBD2 (6 bases). Germline V CDR1 and CDR2: MDHEN, SYDVKM. The CDR3 has 13 residues. Trimming took 7 bases from V and 4 from J, leaving 14 bases between them. The chain's CDR3 is CASIIDGGYEQYF. CDR3 nucleotides: TGTGCCAGCATCATCGATGGAGGGTACGAGCAGTACTTC.

This clonotype occurred many times. This chain uses TRBV4-1 with TRBJ1-6, with 8 bases fitting TRBD1. V was clipped by 1 base and J by 0 bases; unmatched bases: 2. CDR3 size: 17 residues. In germline, CDR1 is MGHRA, CDR2 YSYEKL. The CDR3 nucleotides read TGCGCCAGCAGCCAAGGACAGGGGATCTCCTATAATTCACCCCTCCACTTT. The encoded protein is CASSQGQGISYNSPLHF.

The rearrangement links TRBV20-1 to TRBJ1-1; D uncertain. Trimming cost V 6 bases and J 0 bases, with 8 bases left between them. CDR3 length: 12 amino acids. The V gene's germline CDR1 is DFQATT and CDR2 SNEGSKA (reference sequence). This CDR3 is CSALVLNTEAFF. Written as DNA, the CDR3 is TGCAGTGCGCTCGTTTTGAACACTGAAGCTTTCTTT.

For the CDR3, the DNA is TGTGCCAGCAGCTTATCAAAGTACCAAGAGACCCAGTACTTC. Encoded protein: CASSLSKYQETQYF. The chain joins TRBV5-6 to TRBJ2-5; no clear D. The V end was cut by 2 bases, the J end by 0 bases, with 8 bases between. The CDR3 runs 14 residues. Germline V gene lookup returns CDR1 SGHDT and CDR2 YYEEEE.

This clonotype has a count of ten or more. This chain links TRBV3-1 with TRBJ1-1; 8 bases agree with TRBD1. This CDR3 contains 14 residues. In germline, CDR1 is LGHDT, CDR2 YNNKEL (reference sequence). V shed 5 bases and J 6 bases; nucleotides not matched to a gene: 8. This chain's CDR3 is CASSNRDRWAEAFF. The CDR3 nucleotides are TGTGCCAGCAGCAACCGGGACAGGTGGGCTGAAGCTTTCTTT.

This clonotype was counted between two and nine times. The chain couples TRBV12-3 or TRBV12-4 to TRBJ2-3, with 9 bases aligning to TRBD2. Trimming took 5 bases from V and 3 from J; bases not matched to a gene: 9. There are 16 residues in the CDR3. The CDR3 here is CASSPRASGRTDTQYF. Written as DNA, the CDR3 is TGTGCCAGCAGTCCCAGGGCCAGCGGGAGGACAGATACGCAGTATTTT.

This clonotype has only a few counts. This chain links TRBV4-3 with TRBJ1-1, with D uncertain. The CDR3 length is 13 residues. V lost 4 bases to trimming and J lost 3 bases, with 9 bases between them. Germline CDR1 is LGHNA and CDR2 is YSLEER. For the CDR3, the DNA is TGCGCCAGCAGCCCAGCTTGGGACACTGAAGCTTTCTTT. It is translated as CASSPAWDTEAFF.